This T cell receptor (beta chain) is drawn from a study of lymphopenia after photon versus proton radiotherapy. The CDR3 contains 13 residues. Trimming pared 3 bases from V and 7 bases from J, leaving 10 bases between. In germline, CDR1 is LNHDA, CDR2 SQIVND (reference sequence). The study, taken as a whole, reports: Under photons, naive T cells and diversity fell while effector/memory populations rose. Only patients who died were analyzed for survival; proton advantage is unproven.

Details on this clone: As yet, its antigen is unknown.

Only in-frame clones appear in the TCRdb table, and some are missing; sequencing was by immunoSEQ multiplex PCR. This table has around 160,000 clones, about 88% appearing once. This sequence was found in a man aged 50 or older with gastric cancer. The sequences come from peripheral blood, collected from a patient treated with photon-based radiotherapy. The chain joins TRBV19 to TRBJ2-1; D call uncertain. The CDR3 nucleotides read TGTGCCAGTAGTATGGCCGTCGGGAATGAGCAGTTCTTC. Protein: CASSMAVGNEQFF.